This record looks at one T cell receptor beta chain sequence and its context. Antigen unknown. These data belong to a study of lymphopenia after photon versus proton radiotherapy. General observations from the study: Relative stability marked proton patients; photon patients lost diversity and naive cells.

The protocol was immunoSEQ multiplex PCR, while the TCRdb copy is restricted to in-frame clones and leaves out a portion. This table holds about 7,500 clones, 75% to 90% found once. The CDR3 runs to 15 residues. The germline CDR1 and CDR2 sequences are SGDLS and YYNGEE. V lost 0 bases to trimming and J lost 3 bases; unmatched junction nucleotides: 6. Sequenced here: peripheral blood, sampled from a patient treated with photon-based radiotherapy. This clonotype was sampled from a woman aged 70 to 79 with pancreatic cancer. V is TRBV9 and J is TRBJ2-7; 7 bases are shared with TRBD2. The CDR3 bases are TGTGCCAGCAGCGTAGAAGGTGGCGGGAGCTACGAGCAGTACTTC. It specifies CASSVEGGGSYEQYF.